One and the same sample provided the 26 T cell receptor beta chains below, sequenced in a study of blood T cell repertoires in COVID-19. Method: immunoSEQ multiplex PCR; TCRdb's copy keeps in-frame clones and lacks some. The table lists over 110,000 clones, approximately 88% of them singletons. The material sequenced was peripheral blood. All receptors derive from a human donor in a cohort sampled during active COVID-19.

The CDR3 spells CASSSTEGNTIYF. The CDR3 bases are TGTGCCAGTAGTTCGACAGAAGGAAACACCATATATTTT. The V call is TRBV19, the J call TRBJ1-3; D might be TRBD1 (5 bases). V was cut by 5 bases and J by 4 bases, with 9 bases left in between. Germline assignment: CDR1 LNHDA and CDR2 SQIVND (reference sequence). This CDR3 contains 13 residues.

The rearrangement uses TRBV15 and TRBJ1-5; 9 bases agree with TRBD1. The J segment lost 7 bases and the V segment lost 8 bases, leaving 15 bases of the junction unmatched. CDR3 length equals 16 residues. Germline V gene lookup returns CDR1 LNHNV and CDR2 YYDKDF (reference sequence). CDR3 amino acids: CATQPSTGQGRQPQHF. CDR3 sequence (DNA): TGTGCCACCCAGCCGTCGACCGGACAGGGGAGGCAGCCCCAGCATTTT.

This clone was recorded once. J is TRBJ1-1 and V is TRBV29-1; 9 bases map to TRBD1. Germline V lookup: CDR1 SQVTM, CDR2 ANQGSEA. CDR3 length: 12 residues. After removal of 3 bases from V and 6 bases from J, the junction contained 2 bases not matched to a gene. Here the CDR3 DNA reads TGCAGCGTTGAGGGACAGGGAGCTGAAGCTTTCTTT. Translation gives CSVEGQGAEAFF.

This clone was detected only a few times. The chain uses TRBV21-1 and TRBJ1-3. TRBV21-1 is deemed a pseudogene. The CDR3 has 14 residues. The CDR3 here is CASSRNGAGNTIYF. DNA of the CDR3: TGTGCCAGCAGCCGAAACGGGGCTGGAAACACCATATATTTT.

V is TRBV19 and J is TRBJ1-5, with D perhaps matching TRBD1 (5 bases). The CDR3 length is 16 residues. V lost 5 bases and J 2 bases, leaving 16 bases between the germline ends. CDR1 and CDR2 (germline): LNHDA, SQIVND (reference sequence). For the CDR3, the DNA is TGTGCCAGTAGTCCCGGACGGGGGAAAGGCAATCAGCCCCAGCATTTT. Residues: CASSPGRGKGNQPQHF. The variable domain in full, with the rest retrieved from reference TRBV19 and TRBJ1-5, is DGGITQSPKYLFRKEGQNVTLSCEQNLNHDAMYWYRQDPGQGLRLIYYSQIVNDFQKGDIAEGYSVSREKKESFPLTVTSAQKNPTAFYLCASSPGRGKGNQPQHFGDGTRLSIL.

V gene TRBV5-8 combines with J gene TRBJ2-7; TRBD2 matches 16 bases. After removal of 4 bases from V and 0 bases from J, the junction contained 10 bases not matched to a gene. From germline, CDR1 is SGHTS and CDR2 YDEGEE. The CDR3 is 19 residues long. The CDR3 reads CASSPPPGTSGGVSYEQYF. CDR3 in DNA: TGTGCCAGCAGCCCCCCTCCCGGGACTAGCGGGGGGGTCTCCTACGAGCAGTACTTC.

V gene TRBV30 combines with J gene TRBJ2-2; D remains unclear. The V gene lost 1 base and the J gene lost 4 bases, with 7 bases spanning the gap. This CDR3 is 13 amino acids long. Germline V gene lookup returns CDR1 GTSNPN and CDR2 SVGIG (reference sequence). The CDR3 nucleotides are TGTGCCTGGAGTGGGCTTCCCACCGGGGAGCTGTTTTTT. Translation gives CAWSGLPTGELFF. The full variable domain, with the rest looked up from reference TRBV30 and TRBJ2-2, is SQTIHQWPATLVQPVGSPLSLECTVEGTSNPNLYWYRQAAGRGLQLLFYSVGIGQISSEVPQNLSASRPQDRQFILSSKKLLLSDSGFYLCAWSGLPTGELFFGEGSRLTVL.

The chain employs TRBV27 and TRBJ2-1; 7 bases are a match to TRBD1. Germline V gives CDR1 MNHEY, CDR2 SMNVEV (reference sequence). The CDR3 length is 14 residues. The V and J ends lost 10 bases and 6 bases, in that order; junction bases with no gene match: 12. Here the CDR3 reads CATKQGTRGNEQFF. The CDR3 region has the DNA TGTGCCACCAAACAGGGGACGAGGGGCAATGAGCAGTTCTTC.

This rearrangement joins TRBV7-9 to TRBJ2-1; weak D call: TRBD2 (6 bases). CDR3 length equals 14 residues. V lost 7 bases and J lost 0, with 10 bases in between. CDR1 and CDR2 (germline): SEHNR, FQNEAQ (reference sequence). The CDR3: CASTRDSSYNEQFF. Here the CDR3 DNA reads TGTGCCAGCACCCGGGACTCCTCCTACAATGAGCAGTTCTTC.

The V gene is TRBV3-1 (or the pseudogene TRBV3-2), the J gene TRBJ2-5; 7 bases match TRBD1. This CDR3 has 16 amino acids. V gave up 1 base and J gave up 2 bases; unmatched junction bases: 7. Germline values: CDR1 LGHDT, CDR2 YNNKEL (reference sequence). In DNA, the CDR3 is TGTGCCAGCAGCCAAGTCGGTAAGGGACAGCAAGAGACCCAGTACTTC. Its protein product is CASSQVGKGQQETQYF.

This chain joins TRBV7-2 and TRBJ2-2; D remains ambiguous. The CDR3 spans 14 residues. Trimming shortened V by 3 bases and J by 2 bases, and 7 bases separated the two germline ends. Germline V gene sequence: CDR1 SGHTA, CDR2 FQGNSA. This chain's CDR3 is CASSFGGNTGELFF. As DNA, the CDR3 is TGTGCCAGCAGCTTCGGCGGAAACACCGGGGAGCTGTTTTTT.

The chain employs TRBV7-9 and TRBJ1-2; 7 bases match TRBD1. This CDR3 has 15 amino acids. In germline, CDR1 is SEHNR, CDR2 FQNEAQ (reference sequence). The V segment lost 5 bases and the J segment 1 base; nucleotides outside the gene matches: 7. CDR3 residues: CASSQHRDSNYGYTF. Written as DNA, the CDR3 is TGTGCCAGCAGCCAACATAGGGACAGTAACTATGGCTACACCTTC.

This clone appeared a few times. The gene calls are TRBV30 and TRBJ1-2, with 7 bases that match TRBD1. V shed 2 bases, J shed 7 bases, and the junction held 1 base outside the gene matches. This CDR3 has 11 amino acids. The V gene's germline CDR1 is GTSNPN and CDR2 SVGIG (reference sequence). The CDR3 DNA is TGTGCCTGGAGTAGACAGGGTGGCTACACCTTC. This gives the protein CAWSRQGGYTF.

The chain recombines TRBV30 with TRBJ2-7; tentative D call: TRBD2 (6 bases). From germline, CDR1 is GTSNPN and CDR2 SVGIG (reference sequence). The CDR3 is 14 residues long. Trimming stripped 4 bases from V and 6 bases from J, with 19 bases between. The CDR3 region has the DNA TGTGCCTGGACAGAGGGACCGGGAGTACGCGAGCAGTACTTC. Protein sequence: CAWTEGPGVREQYF.

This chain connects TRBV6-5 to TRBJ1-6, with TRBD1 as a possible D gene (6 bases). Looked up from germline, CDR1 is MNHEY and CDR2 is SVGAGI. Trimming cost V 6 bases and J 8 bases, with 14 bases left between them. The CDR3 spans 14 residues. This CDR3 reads CASRRGGSDSPLHF. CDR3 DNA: TGTGCCAGCAGGAGAGGGGGATCCGATTCACCCCTCCACTTT.

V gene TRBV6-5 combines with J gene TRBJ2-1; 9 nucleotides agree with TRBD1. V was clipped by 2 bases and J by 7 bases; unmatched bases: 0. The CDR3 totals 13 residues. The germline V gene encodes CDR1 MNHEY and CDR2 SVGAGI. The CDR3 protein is CASSYDRGNEQFF. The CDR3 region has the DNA TGTGCCAGCAGTTACGACAGGGGGAATGAGCAGTTCTTC.

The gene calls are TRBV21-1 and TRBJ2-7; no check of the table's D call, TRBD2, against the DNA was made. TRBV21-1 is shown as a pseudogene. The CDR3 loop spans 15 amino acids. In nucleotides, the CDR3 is TGTGCCAGCAGCCAAAGGGGGGGGGACTTCTACGAGCAGTACTTC. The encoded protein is CASSQRGGDFYEQYF.

CDR3 nucleotides: TGTGCCAGCAGCTCTCGACAGGGTGATCGGAGTTTCTTT. Translation: CASSSRQGDRSFF. The genes are TRBV7-2 and TRBJ1-1, with 7 bases lining up with TRBD1. Per the germline V gene, CDR1 is SGHTA and CDR2 is FQGNSA. The CDR3 extends over 13 amino acids. Trimming at V came to 4 bases and at J to 13 bases, leaving 12 bases not matched to a gene.

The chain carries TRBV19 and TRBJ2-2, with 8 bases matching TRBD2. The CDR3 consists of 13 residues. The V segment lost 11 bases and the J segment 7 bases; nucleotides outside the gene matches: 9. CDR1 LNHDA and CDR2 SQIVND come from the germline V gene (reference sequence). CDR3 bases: TGTGCCTCCTCGGGACTAGGAAACGGGGAGCTGTTTTTT. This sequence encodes CASSGLGNGELFF. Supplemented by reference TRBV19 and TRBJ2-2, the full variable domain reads DGGITQSPKYLFRKEGQNVTLSCEQNLNHDAMYWYRQDPGQGLRLIYYSQIVNDFQKGDIAEGYSVSREKKESFPLTVTSAQKNPTAFYLCASSGLGNGELFFGEGSRLTVL.

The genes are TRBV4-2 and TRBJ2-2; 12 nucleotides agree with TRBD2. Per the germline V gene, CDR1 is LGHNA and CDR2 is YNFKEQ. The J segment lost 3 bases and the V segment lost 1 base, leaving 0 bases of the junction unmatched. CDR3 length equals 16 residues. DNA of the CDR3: TGTGCCAGCAGCCAAGGGACTAGCGGGGACACCGGGGAGCTGTTTTTT. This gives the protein CASSQGTSGDTGELFF.

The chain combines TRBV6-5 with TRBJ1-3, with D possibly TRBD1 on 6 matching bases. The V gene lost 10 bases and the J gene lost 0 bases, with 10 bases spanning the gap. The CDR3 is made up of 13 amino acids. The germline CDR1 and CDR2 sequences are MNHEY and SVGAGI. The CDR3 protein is CATRTVSGNTIYF. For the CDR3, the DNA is TGTGCCACCCGGACAGTCTCTGGAAACACCATATATTTT.

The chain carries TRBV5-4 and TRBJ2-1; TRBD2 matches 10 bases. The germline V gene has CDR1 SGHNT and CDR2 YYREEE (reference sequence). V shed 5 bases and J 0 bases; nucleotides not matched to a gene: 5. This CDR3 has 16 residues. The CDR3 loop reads CASSLSGGLSYNEQFF. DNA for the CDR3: TGTGCCAGCAGTCTTAGCGGGGGGCTCTCCTACAATGAGCAGTTCTTC.

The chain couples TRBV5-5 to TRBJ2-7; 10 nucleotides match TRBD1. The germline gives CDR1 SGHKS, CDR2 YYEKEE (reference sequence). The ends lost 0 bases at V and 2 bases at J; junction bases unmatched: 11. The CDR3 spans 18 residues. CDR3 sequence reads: CASSLGPLGQGKPYEQYF. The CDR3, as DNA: TGTGCCAGCAGCTTGGGACCCCTGGGACAGGGGAAGCCCTACGAGCAGTACTTC.

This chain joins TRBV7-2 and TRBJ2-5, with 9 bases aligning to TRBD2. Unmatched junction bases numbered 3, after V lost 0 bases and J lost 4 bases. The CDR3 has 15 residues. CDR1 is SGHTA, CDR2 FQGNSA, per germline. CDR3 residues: CASSLAAGLAETQYF. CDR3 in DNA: TGTGCCAGCAGCTTAGCGGCGGGACTAGCAGAGACCCAGTACTTC.

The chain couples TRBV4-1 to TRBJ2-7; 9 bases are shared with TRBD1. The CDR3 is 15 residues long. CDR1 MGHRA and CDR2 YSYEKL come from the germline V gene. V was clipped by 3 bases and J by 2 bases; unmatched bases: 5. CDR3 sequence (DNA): TGCGCCAGCAGCCAGGGACAGGGATCGACCTACGAGCAGTACTTC. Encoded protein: CASSQGQGSTYEQYF.

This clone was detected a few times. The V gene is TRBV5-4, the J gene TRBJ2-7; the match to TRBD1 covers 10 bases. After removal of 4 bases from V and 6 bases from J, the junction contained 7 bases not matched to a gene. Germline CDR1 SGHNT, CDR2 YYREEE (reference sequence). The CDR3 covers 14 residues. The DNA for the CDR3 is TGTGCCAGCAGCCCGGGACAGGGGCGTGGCGAGCAGTACTTC. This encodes CASSPGQGRGEQYF.